The 25 T cell receptor beta chains given below trace back to one sample, sequenced in a study of cytotoxic CD8 clonotypes in ibrutinib-treated CLL. Sequenced by immunoSEQ multiplex PCR; TCRdb stores in-frame clones only, minus some. The sample consists of hundreds of thousands of clones, 67% of them appearing once. The sequencing here drew on PBMCs, taken after 36 months of ibrutinib treatment. The receptors shown here come from a human donor with chronic lymphocytic leukemia.

In DNA, the CDR3 is TGTGCCAGCAGCTGGGATCTCTGGGACACTGAAGCTTTCTTT. As protein: CASSWDLWDTEAFF. The chain has TRBV11-2 and TRBJ1-1; D is uncertain. Germline CDR1 SGHAT, CDR2 FQNNGV. Trimming removed 4 bases from V and 3 bases from J, with 12 bases in between. This CDR3 contains 14 residues.

This chain connects TRBV4-1 to TRBJ1-1, with D hard to call. Germline V gene lookup returns CDR1 MGHRA and CDR2 YSYEKL. This CDR3 has 15 amino acids. V dropped 0 bases and J dropped 6 bases, with 14 bases sitting between them. CDR3 protein: CASSQDRGKAAEAFF. As DNA, the CDR3 is TGCGCCAGCAGCCAAGATCGAGGGAAGGCGGCTGAAGCTTTCTTT.

The chain has TRBV5-6 and TRBJ2-7, with 11 positions matching TRBD1. The germline gives CDR1 SGHDT, CDR2 YYEEEE. The CDR3 consists of 16 residues. Germline trimming cut 4 bases from V and 5 bases from J; bases unmatched to any gene: 11. The CDR3 bases are TGTGCCAGCAGCCGTGGACAGGGGGCGAAATTCCACGAGCAGTACTTC. Its protein product is CASSRGQGAKFHEQYF.

The gene calls are TRBV29-1 and TRBJ2-3, with D unresolved. Germline lookup yields CDR1 SQVTM and CDR2 ANQGSEA. With 7 bases removed from V and 1 base from J, the gap between germline ends came to 24 bases. The CDR3 contains 17 residues. In DNA, the CDR3 is TGCAGCGCTGCTCGCCCCCTCTCCCTATGGGGCACAGATACGCAGTATTTT. This encodes CSAARPLSLWGTDTQYF.

V gene TRBV9 combines with J gene TRBJ1-1; 8 bases agree with TRBD1. V lost 0 bases to trimming and J lost 7 bases; unmatched junction nucleotides: 8. Per germline, CDR1 SGDLS and CDR2 YYNGEE. This CDR3 is built from 15 residues. CDR3 sequence: CASSVAPDRGLEAFF. The CDR3, as DNA: TGTGCCAGCAGCGTAGCCCCAGACAGGGGACTTGAAGCTTTCTTT.

A few counts support this clone. The rearrangement links TRBV6-6 to TRBJ1-6, with a possible D match to TRBD1 (6 bases). Germline-derived CDR1 and CDR2 are MNHNY and SVGAGI (reference sequence). CDR3 length: 13 amino acids. Trimming pared 5 bases from V and 7 bases from J, leaving 9 bases between. The CDR3 sequence is CASSGQLNSPLHF. The CDR3 DNA sequence: TGTGCCAGCAGTGGACAGCTCAATTCACCCCTCCACTTT.

The V and J genes are TRBV7-2 and TRBJ2-1; tentatively, D is TRBD1 (5 bases). This CDR3 is 17 amino acids long. V shed 0 bases and J shed 6 bases, with 18 bases lying between them. Per the germline V gene, CDR1 is SGHTA and CDR2 is FQGNSA. CDR3 sequence reads: CASSLARTRLGVNEQFF. CDR3 sequence (DNA): TGTGCCAGCAGCTTAGCCCGGACACGGCTAGGGGTCAATGAGCAGTTCTTC.

This clone appeared a few times. The chain has TRBV4-1 and TRBJ2-1; D unclear. Trimming removed 6 bases at V and 5 bases at J, with 8 bases between. CDR1 MGHRA and CDR2 YSYEKL come from the germline V gene. The CDR3 loop spans 12 amino acids. The CDR3 here is CASSRANNEQFF. In DNA form, the CDR3 reads TGCGCCAGCAGTAGGGCCAACAATGAGCAGTTCTTC.

The J gene is TRBJ2-3, the V gene TRBV7-2, with 8 bases lining up with TRBD1. The CDR3 is 15 residues long. Trimming took 5 bases from V and 4 from J; bases not matched to a gene: 8. The germline V gene has CDR1 SGHTA and CDR2 FQGNSA. CDR3 sequence: CASSPGGEIADTQYF. DNA for the CDR3: TGTGCCAGCAGCCCAGGGGGCGAGATCGCAGATACGCAGTATTTT. The entire variable domain, with the rest obtained from reference TRBV7-2 and TRBJ2-3, is as follows: GAGVSQSPSNKVTEKGKDVELRCDPISGHTALYWYRQSLGQGLEFLIYFQGNSAPDKSGLPSDRFSAERTGGSVSTLTIQRTQQEDSAVYLCASSPGGEIADTQYFGPGTRLTVL.

In this sample, this clone turned up a few times. J is TRBJ2-1 and V is TRBV7-8; no clear D. The germline CDR1 and CDR2 sequences are SGHVS and FQNEAQ. Trimming cost V 3 bases and J 15 bases, with 12 bases left between them. The CDR3 consists of 11 residues. CDR3 bases: TGTGCCAGCAGCTTTGAGCAGTCTTGGTTCTTC. Amino acid sequence: CASSFEQSWFF.

This clone was seen once. This chain connects TRBV28 to TRBJ2-7, with a tentative D call TRBD1 (6 bases). Trimming stripped 3 bases from V and 4 bases from J, with 10 bases between. Germline V gene lookup returns CDR1 MDHEN and CDR2 SYDVKM. This CDR3 is 13 amino acids long. CDR3 protein: CASSLSRGYEQYF. The CDR3 bases are TGTGCCAGCAGTTTGTCCAGGGGTTACGAGCAGTACTTC. Combining the CDR3 with reference TRBV28 and TRBJ2-7 gives the whole variable domain DVKVTQSSRYLVKRTGEKVFLECVQDMDHENMFWYRQDPGLGLRLIYFSYDVKMKEKGDIPEGYSVSREKKERFSLILESASTNQTSMYLCASSLSRGYEQYFGPGTRLTVT.

This clone came up a few times. The chain employs TRBV2 and TRBJ1-2; D is unresolved. The ends were cut back, 3 bases at V and 14 bases at J, with 13 bases in the middle. The CDR3 runs to 11 residues. Per germline, CDR1 SNHLY and CDR2 FYNNEI. CDR3 nucleotide sequence: TGTGCCAGCAGTGAGCGGATTCTGGGGACCTTC. It specifies CASSERILGTF. Complete variable domain (other parts from reference TRBV2 and TRBJ1-2): EPEVTQTPSHQVTQMGQEVILRCVPISNHLYFYWYRQILGQKVEFLVSFYNNEISEKSEIFDDQFSVERPDGSNFTLKIRSTKLEDSAMYFCASSERILGTFGSGTRLTVV.

The rearrangement uses TRBV7-8 and TRBJ1-2, with TRBD1 matching 7 bases. The CDR3 has 17 amino acids. Per germline, CDR1 SGHVS and CDR2 FQNEAQ. J lost 0 bases, V lost 0 bases, and 7 bases had no gene match. The CDR3 is CASSLAPWDRANYGYTF. The CDR3 nucleotides read TGTGCCAGCAGCTTAGCTCCTTGGGACAGAGCTAACTATGGCTACACCTTC.

The rearrangement joins TRBV7-2 to TRBJ2-7; a weak D match, TRBD2 (5 bases). Germline lookup yields CDR1 SGHTA and CDR2 FQGNSA. V gave up 3 bases and J gave up 2 bases, with 11 bases separating them. This CDR3 is built from 14 residues. The CDR3 loop is CASSFRRAPYEQYF. The DNA of the CDR3 is TGTGCCAGCAGCTTCCGGCGGGCCCCCTACGAGCAGTACTTC.

The count of this clone is one. The chain has TRBV2 and TRBJ2-1; D gene uncertain. The CDR3 totals 11 residues. Deletions cut 6 bases from V and 15 bases from J, with 15 bases between. Germline CDR1 is SNHLY and CDR2 is FYNNEI. CDR3: CASSAVGEWFF. For the CDR3, the DNA is TGTGCCAGCAGCGCTGTAGGCGAGTGGTTCTTC.

The V gene is TRBV28, the J gene TRBJ2-1; weak D call: TRBD1 (6 bases). Per germline, CDR1 MDHEN and CDR2 SYDVKM. The germline V and J ends were trimmed by 1 base and 0 bases, with 7 bases remaining between them. This CDR3 has 15 amino acids. The CDR3 region has the DNA TGTGCCAGCAGTTTATACAGGGACTCCTACAATGAGCAGTTCTTC. It yields the protein CASSLYRDSYNEQFF.

The chain combines TRBV29-1 with TRBJ2-7; perhaps TRBD1 as D (6 bases). This CDR3 spans 13 amino acids. Trimming stripped 5 bases from V and 4 bases from J, with 15 bases between. Germline V lookup: CDR1 SQVTM, CDR2 ANQGSEA. The chain's CDR3 is CSVNWDTSYEQYF. CDR3 in DNA: TGCAGCGTTAACTGGGACACGTCTTACGAGCAGTACTTC.

The V gene is TRBV5-1, the J gene TRBJ2-3; 11 bases map to TRBD2. CDR1 SGHRS and CDR2 YFSETQ come from the germline V gene. The CDR3 length is 17 residues. V shed 1 base and J 2 bases; nucleotides not matched to a gene: 6. The CDR3 is CASSLLVSGGATDTQYF. Written as DNA, the CDR3 is TGCGCCAGCAGCTTGTTGGTTAGCGGGGGGGCCACAGATACGCAGTATTTT.

The rearrangement links TRBV2 to TRBJ2-1, with 9 positions matching TRBD2. Trimming cost V 1 base and J 4 bases; bases outside gene matches: 2. Germline V CDR1 and CDR2: SNHLY, FYNNEI. There are 15 residues in the CDR3. The CDR3, as DNA: TGTGCCAGCAGTGAAGGCCTAGCGGGGTACAATGAGCAGTTCTTC. Protein product: CASSEGLAGYNEQFF.

The chain carries TRBV11-2 and TRBJ2-7; D might be TRBD1 (6 bases). Germline-derived CDR1 and CDR2 are SGHAT and FQNNGV. The V end lost 5 bases, the J end lost 2 bases, and 10 bases lay between the germline ends. The CDR3 length is 13 residues. DNA for the CDR3: TGTGCCAGCAGCCAACAGGGTGCCTACGAGCAGTACTTC. Encoded protein: CASSQQGAYEQYF. Full variable domain (outside the CDR3, taken from reference TRBV11-2 and TRBJ2-7): EAGVAQSPRYKIIEKRQSVAFWCNPISGHATLYWYQQILGQGPKLLIQFQNNGVVDDSQLPKDRFSAERLKGVDSTLKIQPAKLEDSAVYLCASSQQGAYEQYFGPGTRLTVT.

This clone was counted only a few times. The CDR3 nucleotides are TGTGCCAGCAGTCCCAGGGGGCCTCAGCCCCAGCATTTT. Translated, it gives CASSPRGPQPQHF. This rearrangement joins TRBV7-2 to TRBJ1-5; 8 bases map to TRBD1. The length of the CDR3 is 13 residues. Germline CDR1 is SGHTA and CDR2 is FQGNSA. J lost 6 bases, V lost 6 bases, and 4 bases had no gene match. Together with reference TRBV7-2 and TRBJ1-5, the CDR3 gives the full variable domain: GAGVSQSPSNKVTEKGKDVELRCDPISGHTALYWYRQSLGQGLEFLIYFQGNSAPDKSGLPSDRFSAERTGGSVSTLTIQRTQQEDSAVYLCASSPRGPQPQHFGDGTRLSIL.

About this clone: Since a much larger clone is just one base distant, this may be a read error. Within the sample, other DNA sequences also encode this same CDR3. In DNA form, the CDR3 reads TGTGCCAGCAGGGAAGGGAACACTGAAGCCTTCTTT. Residues: CASREGNTEAFF. This chain joins TRBV6-1 and TRBJ1-1; D is ambiguous. This CDR3 region has 12 residues. Germline CDR1 and CDR2: MNHNS and SASEGT.

This clone has just one count. The chain combines TRBV13 with TRBJ2-1; D unclear. Trimming left V 1 base short and J 5 bases short, with 9 bases between. In germline, CDR1 is PRHDT, CDR2 FYEKMQ (reference sequence). The CDR3 has 14 amino acids. The CDR3 loop is CASSLDVWNNEQFF. DNA of the CDR3: TGTGCCAGCAGCTTAGATGTGTGGAACAATGAGCAGTTCTTC.

The chain couples TRBV10-1 to TRBJ2-1; 8 nucleotides line up with TRBD2. The CDR3 has 17 residues. CDR1 and CDR2 from the germline V gene are WNHNN and SYGVQD (reference sequence). Trimming took 2 bases from V and 1 from J; bases not matched to a gene: 7. The CDR3 nucleotides read TGCGCCAGCAGTGAGGTAACCGGGGGGGCTTCCTACAATGAGCAGTTCTTC. This encodes CASSEVTGGASYNEQFF.

The chain uses TRBV27 and TRBJ1-2; 7 bases are shared with TRBD1. This CDR3 comprises 15 residues. Germline loops: CDR1 MNHEY, CDR2 SMNVEV (reference sequence). Losses at the gene ends were 5 bases for V and 10 bases for J; bases not matched to a gene: 16. The DNA of the CDR3 is TGTGCCAGCAGTCCGCATCCGGGACAGAAACTTAACTACACCTTC. Translated, it gives CASSPHPGQKLNYTF.